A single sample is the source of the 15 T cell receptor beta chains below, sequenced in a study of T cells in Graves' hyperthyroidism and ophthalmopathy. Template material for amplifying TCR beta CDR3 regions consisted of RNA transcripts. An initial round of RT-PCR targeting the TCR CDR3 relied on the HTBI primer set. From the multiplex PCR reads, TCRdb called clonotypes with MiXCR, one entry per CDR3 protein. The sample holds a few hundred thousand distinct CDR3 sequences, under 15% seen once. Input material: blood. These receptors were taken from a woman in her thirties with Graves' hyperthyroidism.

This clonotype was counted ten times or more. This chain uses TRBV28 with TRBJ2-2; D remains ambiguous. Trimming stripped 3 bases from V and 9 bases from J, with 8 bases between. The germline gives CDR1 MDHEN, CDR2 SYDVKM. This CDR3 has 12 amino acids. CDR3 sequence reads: CASSLPSRELFF. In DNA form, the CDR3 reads TGTGCCAGCAGTTTGCCCTCGCGGGAGCTGTTTTTT.

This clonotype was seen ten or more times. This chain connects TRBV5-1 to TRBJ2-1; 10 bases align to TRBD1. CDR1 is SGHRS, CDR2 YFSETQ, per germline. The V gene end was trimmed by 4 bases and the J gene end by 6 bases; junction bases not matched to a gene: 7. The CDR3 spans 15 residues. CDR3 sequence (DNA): TGCGCCAGCAGCCCCGGGACAGGGGTGGGCAATGAGCAGTTCTTC. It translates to CASSPGTGVGNEQFF.

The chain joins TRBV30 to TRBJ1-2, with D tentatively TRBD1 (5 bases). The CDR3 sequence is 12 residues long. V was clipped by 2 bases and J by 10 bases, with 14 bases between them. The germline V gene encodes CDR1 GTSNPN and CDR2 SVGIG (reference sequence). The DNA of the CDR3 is TGTGCCTGGAGTTCCTACGGGGGGGACTACACCTTC. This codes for CAWSSYGGDYTF.

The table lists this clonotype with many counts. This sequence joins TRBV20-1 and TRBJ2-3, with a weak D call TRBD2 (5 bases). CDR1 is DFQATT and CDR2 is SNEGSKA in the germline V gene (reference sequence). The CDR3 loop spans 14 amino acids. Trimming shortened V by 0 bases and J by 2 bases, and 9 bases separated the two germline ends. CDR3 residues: CSARDWTSTDTQYF. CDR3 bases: TGCAGTGCTAGAGACTGGACTTCCACAGATACGCAGTATTTT.

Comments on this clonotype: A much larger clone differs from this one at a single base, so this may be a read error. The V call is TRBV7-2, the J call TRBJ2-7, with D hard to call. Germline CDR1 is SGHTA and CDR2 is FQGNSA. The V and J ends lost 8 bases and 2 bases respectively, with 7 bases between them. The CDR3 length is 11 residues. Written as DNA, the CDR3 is TGTGCCAGCGGTAACCCCTACGAGCAGTACTTC. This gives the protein CASGNPYEQYF.

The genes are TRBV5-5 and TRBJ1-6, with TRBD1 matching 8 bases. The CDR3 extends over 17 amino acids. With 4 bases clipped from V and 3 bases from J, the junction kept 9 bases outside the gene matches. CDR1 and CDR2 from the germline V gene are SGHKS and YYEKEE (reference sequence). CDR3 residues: CASSDDRGHVYNSPLHF. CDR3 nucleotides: TGTGCCAGCAGCGACGACAGGGGACACGTCTATAATTCACCCCTCCACTTT. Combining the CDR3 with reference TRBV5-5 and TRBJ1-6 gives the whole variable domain DAGVTQSPTHLIKTRGQQVTLRCSPISGHKSVSWYQQVLGQGPQFIFQYYEKEERGRGNFPDRFSARQFPNYSSELNVNALLLGDSALYLCASSDDRGHVYNSPLHFGNGTRLTVT.

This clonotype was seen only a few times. CDR3 region: CSAFGLAGALEQFF. CDR3 nucleotides: TGCAGTGCCTTCGGACTAGCGGGAGCTCTCGAGCAGTTCTTC. The chain carries TRBV20-1 and TRBJ2-1, with 13 bases aligning to TRBD2. Germline values: CDR1 DFQATT, CDR2 SNEGSKA (reference sequence). The CDR3 has 14 residues. With V trimmed by 6 bases and J by 10 bases, 9 bases remained unmatched.

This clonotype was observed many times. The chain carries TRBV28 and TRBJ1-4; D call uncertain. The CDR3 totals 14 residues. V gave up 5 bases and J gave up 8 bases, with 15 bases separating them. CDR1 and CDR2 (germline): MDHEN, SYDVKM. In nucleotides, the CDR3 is TGTGCCAGCAGTCCGGACGGCCAGAGGGAAAAACTGTTTTTT. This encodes CASSPDGQREKLFF.

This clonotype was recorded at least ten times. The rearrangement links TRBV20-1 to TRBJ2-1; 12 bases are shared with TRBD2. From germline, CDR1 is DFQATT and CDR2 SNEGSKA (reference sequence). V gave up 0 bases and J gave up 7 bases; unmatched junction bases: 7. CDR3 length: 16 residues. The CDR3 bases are TGCAGTGCTAGAGACTCTACTAGCGGGAGGTTTAATGAGCAGTTCTTC. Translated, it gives CSARDSTSGRFNEQFF.

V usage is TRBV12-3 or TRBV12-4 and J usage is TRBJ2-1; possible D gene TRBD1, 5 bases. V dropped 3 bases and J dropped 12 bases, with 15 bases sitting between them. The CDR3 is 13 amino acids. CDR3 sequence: CASSFTQGDGQFF. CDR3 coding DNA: TGTGCCAGCAGTTTCACCCAGGGTGATGGGCAGTTCTTC.

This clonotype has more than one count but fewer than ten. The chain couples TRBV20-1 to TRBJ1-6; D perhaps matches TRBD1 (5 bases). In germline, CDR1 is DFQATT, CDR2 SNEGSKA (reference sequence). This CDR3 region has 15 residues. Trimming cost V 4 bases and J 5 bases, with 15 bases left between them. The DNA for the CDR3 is TGCAGTGCTATTCTGAGGGGTCAAGATAATTCACCCCTCCACTTT. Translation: CSAILRGQDNSPLHF.

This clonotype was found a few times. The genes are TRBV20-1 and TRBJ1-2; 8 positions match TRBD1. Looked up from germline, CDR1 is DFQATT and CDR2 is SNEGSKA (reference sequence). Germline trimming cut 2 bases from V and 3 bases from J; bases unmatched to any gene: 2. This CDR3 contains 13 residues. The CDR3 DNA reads TGCAGTGCTAGAACGACAGGGGACTATGGCTACACCTTC. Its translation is CSARTTGDYGYTF.

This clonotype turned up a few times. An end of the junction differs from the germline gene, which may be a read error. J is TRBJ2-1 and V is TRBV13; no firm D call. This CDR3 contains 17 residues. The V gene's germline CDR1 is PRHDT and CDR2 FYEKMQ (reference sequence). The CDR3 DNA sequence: TGTGCCAGCAGCCTAGGTTCTTGGGTGAGCTCCTACAATGAGCAGTTCTTC. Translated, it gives CASSLGSWVSSYNEQFF.

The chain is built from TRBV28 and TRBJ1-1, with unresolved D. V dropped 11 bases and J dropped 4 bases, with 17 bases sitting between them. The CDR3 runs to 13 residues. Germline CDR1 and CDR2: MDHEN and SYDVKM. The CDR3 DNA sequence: TGTGCCGCCCTGGGATTGGGAGTCACTGAAGCTTTCTTT. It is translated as CAALGLGVTEAFF.

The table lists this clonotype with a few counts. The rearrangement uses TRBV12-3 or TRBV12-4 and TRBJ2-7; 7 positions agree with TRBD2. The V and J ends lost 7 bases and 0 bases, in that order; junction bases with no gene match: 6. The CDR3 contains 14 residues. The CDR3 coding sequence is TGTGCCAGCACCTCGGGACTAAGCTCCTACGAGCAGTACTTC. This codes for CASTSGLSSYEQYF.